What follows are 23 T cell receptor beta chains derived from one specimen sequenced in a study of early T cells in non-severe SARS-CoV-2 infection. TCRdb ran MiXCR on the 5' RACE reads and lists one entry per CDR3 protein. Found here are about 100,000 distinct CDR3 sequences, roughly an eighth of them singletons; the top ten hold roughly 2.9%. Sequenced material: whole blood. The receptors were sampled from an adult who was a healthcare worker with PCR-confirmed SARS-CoV-2 infection or an uninfected control (not recorded which).

This clonotype was detected ten times or more. The chain combines TRBV2 with TRBJ1-2; the D gene is possibly TRBD1 (5 bases). Germline V lookup: CDR1 SNHLY, CDR2 FYNNEI. V gave up 4 bases and J gave up 4 bases, with 7 bases separating them. The CDR3 extends over 12 amino acids. Written as DNA, the CDR3 is TGTGCCAGCAGTGTTACAGGCTATGGCTACACCTTC. As protein: CASSVTGYGYTF.

This clonotype has a handful of counts. This chain connects TRBV10-2 to TRBJ2-7, with D uncertain. The CDR3 covers 15 residues. The V end lost 7 bases, the J end lost 2 bases, and 18 bases lay between the germline ends. Germline CDR1 reads WSHSY; CDR2 reads SAAADI. The CDR3 protein is CASNPTHPETYEQYF. The CDR3 DNA reads TGCGCCAGCAACCCCACTCACCCGGAAACCTACGAGCAGTACTTC.

This clonotype was picked up one time. CDR3 nucleotide sequence: TGTGCCAGCAGCCCTCACCAGAGACAGCGGAATTCACCCCTCCACTTT. This codes for CASSPHQRQRNSPLHF. The rearrangement joins TRBV11-3 to TRBJ1-6; TRBD1 might be the D (5 bases). CDR1 SGHNT and CDR2 YENEEA come from the germline V gene. V was shortened by 5 bases and J by 7 bases, with 18 bases between the two germline ends. This CDR3 has 16 amino acids. Variable domain in full (rest from reference TRBV11-3 and TRBJ1-6): EAGVVQSPRYKIIEKKQPVAFWCNPISGHNTLYWYLQNLGQGPELLIRYENEEAVDDSQLPKDRFSAERLKGVDSTLKIQPAELGDSAVYLCASSPHQRQRNSPLHFGNGTRLTVT.

This clonotype was picked up a small number of times. The gene calls are TRBV5-1 and TRBJ2-1; D call uncertain. Germline V gives CDR1 SGHRS, CDR2 YFSETQ. The CDR3 is made up of 15 amino acids. Trimming pared 0 bases from V and 2 bases from J, leaving 9 bases between. This chain's CDR3 is CASSLGSGPYNEQFF. The DNA of the CDR3 is TGCGCCAGCAGCTTGGGTTCTGGCCCCTACAATGAGCAGTTCTTC.

The V call is TRBV6-6, the J call TRBJ1-5; D is perhaps TRBD1 (5 bases). Trimming took 2 bases from V and 3 from J, leaving 17 bases between them. From germline, CDR1 is MNHNY and CDR2 SVGAGI (reference sequence). The CDR3 loop spans 17 amino acids. DNA for the CDR3: TGTGCCAGCAGTTACGCCAGGCAAGGGACCGCCAATCAGCCCCAGCATTTT. Its protein product is CASSYARQGTANQPQHF.

This clonotype was observed a few times. One end of the junction varies from germline; a read error may be responsible. The chain uses TRBV11-2 and TRBJ2-5; D not certain. The CDR3 consists of 13 residues. Germline V gene data show CDR1 as SGHAT and CDR2 as FQNNGV. This CDR3 reads CAGSPPIQETQYF. The CDR3 DNA follows: TGTGCCGGCAGCCCCCCGATCCAAGAGACCCAGTACTTC.

The J gene is TRBJ2-2, the V gene TRBV13, with 10 bases fitting TRBD2. CDR1 and CDR2 from the germline V gene are PRHDT and FYEKMQ (reference sequence). The CDR3 covers 17 residues. V trimming: 1 base; J trimming: 3 bases; junction bases outside the gene matches: 5. In DNA, the CDR3 is TGTGCCAGCAGCTTAGATACTAGCGGGACATACACCGGGGAGCTGTTTTTT. Protein product: CASSLDTSGTYTGELFF.

The chain's CDR3 is CASSLSTPQGADNEQFF. DNA of the CDR3: TGTGCCAGCAGCCTCTCGACTCCTCAGGGGGCTGACAATGAGCAGTTCTTC. V is TRBV13 and J is TRBJ2-1; 8 bases are a match to TRBD1. Trimming removed 5 bases from V and 5 bases from J; junction bases left unmatched: 14. The CDR3 has 17 residues. Per germline, CDR1 PRHDT and CDR2 FYEKMQ (reference sequence).

This clonotype was counted only a few times. The chain combines TRBV2 with TRBJ2-3; D might be TRBD1 (6 bases). Between the trimmed V and J ends, which lost 8 bases and 2 bases, there was a span of 17 bases. Germline loops: CDR1 SNHLY, CDR2 FYNNEI. The CDR3 sequence is 15 residues long. DNA of the CDR3: TGTGCCAGCGAACCAGGGGAAAGGGTCACAGATACGCAGTATTTT. Translation: CASEPGERVTDTQYF.

The chain uses TRBV25-1 and TRBJ1-1; D gene uncertain. The V end was cut by 6 bases, the J end by 0 bases, with 8 bases between. Germline V gives CDR1 MGHDK, CDR2 SYGVNS. The CDR3 contains 13 residues. CDR3 region: CASRATLNTEAFF. CDR3 nucleotides: TGTGCCAGCAGGGCGACACTGAACACTGAAGCTTTCTTT. The full variable domain, its missing parts supplied by reference TRBV25-1 and TRBJ1-1, is EADIYQTPRYLVIGTGKKITLECSQTMGHDKMYWYQQDPGMELHLIHYSYGVNSTEKGDLSSESTVSRIRTEHFPLTLESARPSHTSQYLCASRATLNTEAFFGQGTRLTVV.

This clonotype was seen ten or more times. The V and J genes are TRBV20-1 and TRBJ2-3; unclear D gene. Trimming took 0 bases from V and 0 from J, leaving 13 bases between them. This CDR3 comprises 16 residues. Germline loops: CDR1 DFQATT, CDR2 SNEGSKA (reference sequence). For the CDR3, the DNA is TGCAGTGCTAGAGATAGGCGTGGCGGAAGCACAGATACGCAGTATTTT. Translating gives CSARDRRGGSTDTQYF.

The gene calls are TRBV5-1 and TRBJ2-5; 7 bases map to TRBD2. This CDR3 spans 16 amino acids. Losses at the gene ends were 0 bases for V and 0 bases for J; bases not matched to a gene: 5. Germline assignment: CDR1 SGHRS and CDR2 YFSETQ. The CDR3 sequence is CASSLGAGLDQETQYF. CDR3 DNA: TGCGCCAGCAGCTTGGGAGCGGGGTTGGACCAAGAGACCCAGTACTTC.

The chain has TRBV21-1 and TRBJ2-7; the table's D gene call, TRBD1, was not cross checked with the DNA. TRBV21-1 is a recognized pseudogene. The CDR3 runs 15 residues. The CDR3 DNA sequence: TGTGCCAGCAGCATGGGGGACAGACGACCCTACGAGCAGTACTTC. Encoded protein: CASSMGDRRPYEQYF.

This clonotype was seen a few times. The chain recombines TRBV6-1 with TRBJ1-6; D not resolved. Germline V gene data show CDR1 as MNHNS and CDR2 as SASEGT. V was shortened by 6 bases and J by 3 bases, with 15 bases between the two germline ends. The CDR3 consists of 16 residues. CDR3 bases: TGTGCCAGCAGCCTACAGAGTCTCGACTATAATTCACCCCTCCACTTT. Translated: CASSLQSLDYNSPLHF.

V usage is TRBV20-1 and J usage is TRBJ1-6; TRBD1 might be the D (6 bases). The V end lost 0 bases, the J end lost 12 bases, and 18 bases lay between the germline ends. Germline V gives CDR1 DFQATT, CDR2 SNEGSKA (reference sequence). CDR3 size: 15 residues. The CDR3 sequence is CSAREPGGGLGPLHF. For the CDR3, the DNA is TGCAGTGCTAGAGAGCCGGGGGGGGGCTTGGGACCCCTCCACTTT.

The genes are TRBV20-1 and TRBJ2-3, with D tentatively TRBD1 (5 bases). V was cut by 6 bases and J by 8 bases, with 12 bases left in between. Germline CDR1 and CDR2: DFQATT and SNEGSKA (reference sequence). This CDR3 is built from 11 residues. The CDR3 region is CSAIQGGTQYF. The CDR3, as DNA: TGCAGTGCCATCCAGGGCGGTACGCAGTATTTT.

This clonotype was recorded a few times. The V call is TRBV9, the J call TRBJ2-7; maybe TRBD2 (5 bases). CDR3 length equals 12 residues. Per germline, CDR1 SGDLS and CDR2 YYNGEE. Trimming took off 3 bases at V and 6 bases at J, with 10 bases between the two ends. DNA for the CDR3: TGTGCCAGCAGCGCCCGGGGAGCCGAGCAGTACTTC. Amino acids: CASSARGAEQYF.

In its sample, this clonotype was seen a few times. The rearrangement links TRBV7-6 to TRBJ2-3, with 14 positions matching TRBD2. The CDR3 totals 19 residues. The germline V gene encodes CDR1 SGHVS and CDR2 FNYEAQ. V lost 3 bases and J lost 2; bases outside the gene matches: 10. CDR3 residues: CASSFKTSGGAIPTDTQYF. In DNA form, the CDR3 reads TGTGCCAGCAGCTTCAAGACTAGCGGGGGGGCCATCCCCACAGATACGCAGTATTTT. Looking up the rest from reference TRBV7-6 and TRBJ2-3 gives the full variable domain: GAGVSQSPRYKVTKRGQDVALRCDPISGHVSLYWYRQALGQGPEFLTYFNYEAQQDKSGLPNDRFSAERPEGSISTLTIQRTEQRDSAMYRCASSFKTSGGAIPTDTQYFGPGTRLTVL.

This clonotype was seen only a few times. At one boundary the junction diverges from the germline segment, which might be a read error. The chain uses TRBV20-1 and TRBJ2-3, with 9 bases lining up with TRBD2. The germline V gene encodes CDR1 DFQATT and CDR2 SNEGSKA (reference sequence). The CDR3 runs 13 residues. CDR3 region: CSAVSGGGDTQYF. CDR3 nucleotide sequence: TGCAGTGCTGTTAGCGGGGGTGGGGATACACAGTATTTT.

This clonotype was recorded at least ten times. V usage is TRBV7-6 and J usage is TRBJ2-2; D is unresolved. The CDR3 has 12 amino acids. Germline V gene lookup returns CDR1 SGHVS and CDR2 FNYEAQ. V was clipped by 5 bases and J by 5 bases, with 6 bases between them. CDR3 in amino acids: CASSPPTGELFF. The CDR3 nucleotides read TGTGCCAGCAGCCCTCCTACCGGGGAGCTGTTTTTT. The full variable domain, completed using reference TRBV7-6 and TRBJ2-2, is GAGVSQSPRYKVTKRGQDVALRCDPISGHVSLYWYRQALGQGPEFLTYFNYEAQQDKSGLPNDRFSAERPEGSISTLTIQRTEQRDSAMYRCASSPPTGELFFGEGSRLTVL.

The V gene is TRBV2, the J gene TRBJ2-5; 9 nucleotides align to TRBD1. The CDR3 has 14 amino acids. J gave up 5 bases and V 2 bases, and 3 bases lay outside the gene matches. Per germline, CDR1 SNHLY and CDR2 FYNNEI. CDR3 residues: CASSETGGRETQYF. The CDR3 DNA sequence: TGTGCCAGCAGTGAAACAGGGGGCCGGGAGACCCAGTACTTC.

The sample holds many counts of this clonotype. V gene TRBV20-1 combines with J gene TRBJ1-4; 11 positions agree with TRBD1. The CDR3 runs to 13 residues. The V segment lost 5 bases and the J segment 7 bases; nucleotides outside the gene matches: 3. Per germline, CDR1 DFQATT and CDR2 SNEGSKA (reference sequence). CDR3 region: CSAGQGAGEKLFF. CDR3 nucleotide sequence: TGCAGTGCTGGACAGGGGGCGGGTGAAAAACTGTTTTTT.

This clonotype has a handful of counts. The V call is TRBV7-9, the J call TRBJ2-1, with no clear D. The CDR3 is made up of 15 amino acids. From germline, CDR1 is SEHNR and CDR2 FQNEAQ (reference sequence). The V end was cut by 1 base, the J end by 4 bases, with 11 bases between. The CDR3 DNA follows: TGTGCCAGCAGCTTAGATTCGTCTATTTACAATGAGCAGTTCTTC. Its protein product is CASSLDSSIYNEQFF.